Shown below are 31 T cell receptor beta chains from a single sample sequenced in a study of shared clonotypes between healthy human individuals. Sequencing was performed with immunoSEQ multiplex PCR; in TCRdb, only in-frame clones are kept and a portion is missing. The sample has 500,000 to 650,000 clones, around 77% seen once. Sequenced sample: PBMCs. All receptors derive from a woman aged 40 to 50 in good health. Some clones in this sample may be carry-over from other donors' samples.

V and J are TRBV11-2 and TRBJ2-7; D gene unclear. The V gene's germline CDR1 is SGHAT and CDR2 FQNNGV. Trimming stripped 0 bases from V and 0 bases from J, with 6 bases between. The length of the CDR3 is 14 residues. CDR3 protein: CASSLERYSYEQYF. The CDR3, as DNA: TGTGCCAGCAGCTTAGAACGTTACTCCTACGAGCAGTACTTC.

V gene TRBV7-9 combines with J gene TRBJ2-7; D uncertain. Trimming shortened V by 4 bases and J by 3 bases, and 4 bases separated the two germline ends. The CDR3 is 11 residues long. CDR1 and CDR2 from the germline V gene are SEHNR and FQNEAQ (reference sequence). The CDR3 is CASSYNYEQYF. CDR3 DNA sequence: TGTGCCAGCAGCTATAACTACGAGCAGTACTTC. The full variable domain, with the rest looked up from reference TRBV7-9 and TRBJ2-7, is DTGVSQNPRHKITKRGQNVTFRCDPISEHNRLYWYRQTLGQGPEFLTYFQNEAQLEKSRLLSDRFSAERPKGSFSTLEIQRTEQGDSAMYLCASSYNYEQYFGPGTRLTVT.

The CDR3 bases are TGCAGCGCCACAGAGAACACTGAAGCTTTCTTT. Translating it yields CSATENTEAFF. The chain uses TRBV29-1 and TRBJ1-1, with no clear D. Germline V CDR1 and CDR2: SQVTM, ANQGSEA. CDR3 length: 11 residues. Trimming took 7 bases from V and 1 from J, leaving 7 bases between them.

Details on this clone: This likely traces to a read error, being one base from a far larger clone. The CDR3 carries no conserved terminal phenylalanine or tryptophan, so it likely arises from a read error. The chain has TRBV4-1 and TRBJ1-4; D uncertain. The CDR3 is 13 amino acids. V was trimmed by 2 bases and J by 4 bases, leaving 5 bases between them. Per germline, CDR1 MGHRA and CDR2 YSYEKL. The CDR3 protein is CASSQWRNEKLFS. The CDR3 bases are TGCGCCAGCAGCCAATGGCGTAATGAAAAACTGTTTTCT.

This chain joins TRBV7-3 and TRBJ1-5; D is undetermined. The CDR3 totals 13 residues. Germline CDR1 reads SGHTA; CDR2 reads FQGTGA. The V and J ends lost 2 bases and 3 bases respectively, with 5 bases between them. Here the CDR3 DNA reads TGTGCCAGCAGCTTAGAACACAATCAGCCCCAGCATTTT. Protein product: CASSLEHNQPQHF.

V is TRBV5-4 and J is TRBJ2-7; 8 bases are shared with TRBD1. V dropped 0 bases and J dropped 0; count of bases not matched to a gene: 5. Germline-derived CDR1 and CDR2 are SGHNT and YYREEE (reference sequence). This CDR3 region has 16 residues. CDR3 residues: CASSLARTGGSYEQYF. The CDR3 region has the DNA TGTGCCAGCAGCTTGGCCCGAACAGGGGGCTCCTACGAGCAGTACTTC.

The chain links TRBV5-6 to TRBJ1-1; D not certain. The V end was cut by 0 bases, the J end by 12 bases, with 18 bases between. CDR1 and CDR2 (germline): SGHDT, YYEEEE. The CDR3 is 14 amino acids. In DNA form, the CDR3 reads TGTGCCAGCAGCTTGGATCGGGAATCCTGGGGAACTTTCTTT. Its translation: CASSLDRESWGTFF.

The V and J genes are TRBV2 and TRBJ1-1; TRBD1 aligns across 8 bases. Germline CDR1 and CDR2: SNHLY and FYNNEI. Trimming took 5 bases from V and 4 from J; bases not matched to a gene: 6. This CDR3 contains 14 residues. Here the CDR3 DNA reads TGTGCCAGCAGTTCTCAGGGGGCTGGCACTGAAGCTTTCTTT. Amino acids: CASSSQGAGTEAFF.

V is TRBV10-2 and J is TRBJ2-7; TRBD1 matches 7 bases. The CDR3 runs 16 residues. The V gene's germline CDR1 is WSHSY and CDR2 SAAADI. Trimming took 0 bases from V and 3 from J; bases not matched to a gene: 8. CDR3 nucleotide sequence: TGCGCCAGCAGTGAGTCCATGGACAGGTCAGGCTACGAGCAGTACTTC. Residues: CASSESMDRSGYEQYF.

The J gene is TRBJ2-3, the V gene TRBV10-3; 7 bases line up with TRBD2. This CDR3 is 16 amino acids long. Trimming removed 3 bases from V and 1 base from J; junction bases left unmatched: 7. Germline V lookup: CDR1 ENHRY, CDR2 SYGVKD. The CDR3 nucleotides read TGTGCCATCAGTGATATCGTGGGAGGGGGCACAGATACGCAGTATTTT. Protein sequence: CAISDIVGGGTDTQYF.

This clone was found a few times. V and J are TRBV30 and TRBJ2-7; possible D gene TRBD1, 6 bases. V lost 2 bases to trimming and J lost 3 bases, with 11 bases between them. Germline assignment: CDR1 GTSNPN and CDR2 SVGIG (reference sequence). The CDR3 has 13 residues. The DNA for the CDR3 is TGTGCCTGGAGTCTAGGACAGATCTACGAGCAGTACTTC. This sequence encodes CAWSLGQIYEQYF.

The chain uses TRBV5-1 and TRBJ1-5; no clear D gene. This CDR3 has 14 amino acids. Germline-derived CDR1 and CDR2 are SGHRS and YFSETQ. The V and J ends lost 4 bases and 7 bases respectively, with 15 bases between them. CDR3 loop: CASSADFAGQPQHF. CDR3 bases: TGCGCCAGCAGCGCAGACTTTGCAGGCCAGCCCCAGCATTTT.

The table lists this clone with a count of one. The chain is built from TRBV5-1 and TRBJ2-2; possibly TRBD1 for D (6 bases). With 2 bases removed from V and 0 bases from J, the gap between germline ends came to 8 bases. Looked up from germline, CDR1 is SGHRS and CDR2 is YFSETQ. The CDR3 is made up of 15 amino acids. CDR3 in amino acids: CASSFGTSNTGELFF. Here the CDR3 DNA reads TGCGCCAGCAGCTTCGGGACATCGAACACCGGGGAGCTGTTTTTT.

The rearrangement links TRBV7-9 to TRBJ2-1; the D gene is possibly TRBD2 (6 bases). The germline gives CDR1 SEHNR, CDR2 FQNEAQ (reference sequence). V was shortened by 5 bases and J by 2 bases, with 16 bases between the two germline ends. The CDR3 is made up of 16 amino acids. For the CDR3, the DNA is TGTGCCAGCAGCGGGGCGAGCGGGTCCGCCTACAATGAGCAGTTCTTC. Translated, it gives CASSGASGSAYNEQFF.

The J gene is TRBJ1-5, the V gene TRBV6-5; D possibly corresponds to TRBD1 (5 bases). The germline V gene has CDR1 MNHEY and CDR2 SVGAGI. The CDR3 extends over 13 amino acids. V shed 5 bases and J shed 4 bases, with 9 bases lying between them. The CDR3 coding sequence is TGTGCCAGCAGTCCCCAGGGAAATCAGCCCCAGCATTTT. Translating it yields CASSPQGNQPQHF.

V is TRBV6-1 and J is TRBJ2-1, with no clear D. The V gene's germline CDR1 is MNHNS and CDR2 SASEGT. V dropped 7 bases and J dropped 3 bases, with 13 bases sitting between them. The CDR3 loop spans 14 amino acids. The CDR3 region is CASTTGSSYNEQFF. Here the CDR3 DNA reads TGTGCCAGCACGACCGGGTCGAGCTACAATGAGCAGTTCTTC.

J is TRBJ2-3 and V is TRBV15; no reliable D call. Per the germline V gene, CDR1 is LNHNV and CDR2 is YYDKDF (reference sequence). This CDR3 contains 15 residues. V was trimmed by 0 bases and J by 3 bases, leaving 10 bases between them. The CDR3 bases are TGTGCCACCAGCAGAGAGCGGACGGATACAGATACGCAGTATTTT. It codes for CATSRERTDTDTQYF.

This sequence joins TRBV7-2 and TRBJ2-5; no reliable D call. V gave up 1 base and J gave up 4 bases, with 7 bases separating them. The CDR3 contains 13 residues. Germline CDR1 is SGHTA and CDR2 is FQGNSA. DNA for the CDR3: TGTGCCAGCAGCTTAGTGTTTGGAGAGACCCAGTACTTC. Residues: CASSLVFGETQYF. The variable domain in full, completed from reference TRBV7-2 and TRBJ2-5, reads GAGVSQSPSNKVTEKGKDVELRCDPISGHTALYWYRQSLGQGLEFLIYFQGNSAPDKSGLPSDRFSAERTGGSVSTLTIQRTQQEDSAVYLCASSLVFGETQYFGPGTRLLVL.

This clone appeared once. The CDR3 nucleotides are TGTGCCAGCAGCTTAGATTTCCGGCGGGGTCTTTCCTACAATGAGCAGTTCTTC. It encodes CASSLDFRRGLSYNEQFF. V and J are TRBV11-2 and TRBJ2-1, with D perhaps matching TRBD2 (6 bases). The germline gives CDR1 SGHAT, CDR2 FQNNGV. The CDR3 length is 18 residues. V lost 0 bases and J 1 base, leaving 16 bases between the germline ends.

This CDR3 is CASSLTQSSYNEQFF. The CDR3 coding sequence is TGTGCCAGCAGTCTTACCCAAAGCTCCTACAATGAGCAGTTCTTC. V is TRBV28 and J is TRBJ2-1; D remains unclear. V lost 5 bases to trimming and J lost 0 bases, with 11 bases between them. Germline lookup yields CDR1 MDHEN and CDR2 SYDVKM. The CDR3 consists of 15 residues.

Note on this clone: The sample contains more than one DNA sequence encoding this CDR3. The V call is TRBV4-3, the J call TRBJ2-5; D might be TRBD1 (6 bases). Per germline, CDR1 LGHNA and CDR2 YSLEER. The CDR3 extends over 15 amino acids. V was trimmed by 0 bases and J by 2 bases, leaving 10 bases between them. As DNA, the CDR3 is TGCGCCAGCAGCCAAGATCAGGGGTTTCAAGAGACCCAGTACTTC. It codes for CASSQDQGFQETQYF.

The chain joins TRBV9 to TRBJ2-3; 11 bases are a match to TRBD1. CDR3 size: 18 residues. Losses at the gene ends were 0 bases for V and 4 bases for J; bases not matched to a gene: 10. The V gene's germline CDR1 is SGDLS and CDR2 YYNGEE. The chain's CDR3 is CASSVAGQGAPWADTQYF. The CDR3 bases are TGTGCCAGCAGCGTAGCAGGACAGGGGGCCCCTTGGGCAGATACGCAGTATTTT.

J is TRBJ2-6 and V is TRBV18; TRBD1 matches 12 bases. This CDR3 is 18 amino acids long. The V and J ends lost 0 bases and 2 bases, in that order; junction bases with no gene match: 2. Per germline, CDR1 KGHSH and CDR2 LQKENI. The DNA of the CDR3 is TGTGCCAGCTCACCACCGGGGACAGGGGGCGCTGGGGCCAACGTCCTGACTTTC. Translation gives CASSPPGTGGAGANVLTF.

Remarks on this clone: The same CDR3 can be traced to other DNA sequences in this sample. V and J are TRBV30 and TRBJ1-1; unclear D gene. Germline V gene sequence: CDR1 GTSNPN, CDR2 SVGIG (reference sequence). The CDR3 extends over 12 amino acids. V was shortened by 0 bases and J by 5 bases, with 7 bases between the two germline ends. The CDR3 DNA reads TGTGCCTGGAGTGTATTGGGGACTGAAGCTTTCTTT. It is translated as CAWSVLGTEAFF.

The CDR3 region has the DNA TGTGCCAGCAGTGAAATCCGTGGGACAGCACAAGAGACCCAGTACTTC. Its protein is CASSEIRGTAQETQYF. V is TRBV25-1 and J is TRBJ2-5; TRBD1 aligns across 7 bases. Trimming removed 2 bases from V and 2 bases from J; junction bases left unmatched: 8. Germline CDR1 MGHDK, CDR2 SYGVNS. This CDR3 region has 16 residues.

This clone was detected only a few times. The rearrangement links TRBV29-1 to TRBJ2-1; 7 bases agree with TRBD1. Germline V CDR1 and CDR2: SQVTM, ANQGSEA. The J segment lost 4 bases and the V segment lost 6 bases, leaving 18 bases of the junction unmatched. The CDR3 runs to 17 residues. CDR3 sequence (DNA): TGCAGCGTCCAGGGACCGGTTAGGACAGGCCTATACAATGAGCAGTTCTTC. As protein: CSVQGPVRTGLYNEQFF.

This clone has just a few counts. The rearrangement uses TRBV10-3 and TRBJ2-6; no firm D call. Trimming pared 3 bases from V and 2 bases from J, leaving 8 bases between. CDR1 and CDR2 from the germline V gene are ENHRY and SYGVKD. The CDR3 totals 15 residues. The CDR3 nucleotides are TGTGCCATCAGTGAAGGCGGCGCTGGGGCCAACGTCCTGACTTTC. It translates to CAISEGGAGANVLTF.

J is TRBJ2-1 and V is TRBV7-3; 12 bases align to TRBD2. Germline loops: CDR1 SGHTA, CDR2 FQGTGA. V lost 5 bases, J lost 7 bases, and 3 bases stayed unmatched. The CDR3 is 14 residues long. CDR3 nucleotides: TGTGCCAGCAGCCTCGGACTAGCGGGGAATGAGCAGTTCTTC. Amino acid sequence: CASSLGLAGNEQFF. The variable domain in full, completed from reference TRBV7-3 and TRBJ2-1, reads GAGVSQTPSNKVTEKGKYVELRCDPISGHTALYWYRQSLGQGPEFLIYFQGTGAADDSGLPNDRFFAVRPEGSVSTLKIQRTERGDSAVYLCASSLGLAGNEQFFGPGTRLTVL.

Ten or more counts support this clone. The sample has other DNA sequences that encode this CDR3 too. This rearrangement joins TRBV30 to TRBJ1-2, with D perhaps matching TRBD1 (5 bases). V lost 2 bases and J 9 bases, leaving 10 bases between the germline ends. This CDR3 region has 11 residues. CDR1 GTSNPN and CDR2 SVGIG come from the germline V gene (reference sequence). The DNA for the CDR3 is TGTGCCTGGAGTCAGGGATCCTGCTACACCTTC. Its protein is CAWSQGSCYTF.

This chain connects TRBV7-2 to TRBJ1-1; 9 bases align to TRBD1. V trimming: 5 bases; J trimming: 1 base; junction bases outside the gene matches: 5. The CDR3 runs to 15 residues. Germline assignment: CDR1 SGHTA and CDR2 FQGNSA. The CDR3 sequence: CASSAYRGRNTEAFF. The CDR3 DNA is TGTGCCAGCAGCGCCTACAGGGGGCGGAACACTGAAGCTTTCTTT.

The chain links TRBV27 to TRBJ1-1; D is undetermined. Germline V gene data show CDR1 as MNHEY and CDR2 as SMNVEV (reference sequence). V was trimmed by 4 bases and J by 3 bases, leaving 12 bases between them. There are 14 residues in the CDR3. CDR3 in DNA: TGTGCCAGCAGTTCCTCAAGCGGGTACACTGAAGCTTTCTTT. It yields the protein CASSSSSGYTEAFF.